A selection of T cell receptor beta chains follows, all from one sample in a study of blood T cells in healthy people across ages. TCRdb reanalysed the 5' RACE reads using MiXCR and keeps one entry per CDR3 protein. Of 730,000 or so distinct CDR3 sequences in the sample, approximately 43% were seen once. The specimen was blood. The receptor set was obtained from a woman aged 55-69 years in good health. The CDR3 runs from the conserved cysteine through the conserved F or W. A D gene is named only where the DNA matches it firmly. Expanded clones are given a class, and other clones once, few, many or no size at all.

d_gene | j_gene | v_gene | abundance | CDR3aa | CDR3nt
- | TRBJ1-4 | TRBV18 | - | CASSPQGVREKPFF | TGTGCCAGCTCACCCCAGGGAGTGCGGGAAAAACCGTTTTTT
- | TRBJ2-3 | TRBV5-1 | - | CASSVGIGDKDTQYF | TGCGCCAGCAGTGTTGGGATCGGGGATAAAGATACGCAGTATTTT
TRBD1 | TRBJ2-7 | TRBV10-3 | few | CATSTGAYEQYF | TGTGCCACTTCGACAGGGGCCTACGAGCAGTACTTC
TRBD2 | TRBJ2-1 | TRBV6-2/TRBV6-3 | - | CASTPGLAGANEQFF | TGTGCCAGCACCCCCGGGCTAGCGGGAGCAAATGAGCAGTTCTTC
- | TRBJ2-5 | TRBV7-2 | - | CASSLGYLVGNEQYF | TGTGCCAGCAGCTTAGGGTACCTGGTGGGTAATGAGCAGTACTTC
- | TRBJ2-3 | TRBV2 | - | CANKGPGLTDTQYF | TGTGCCAACAAGGGGCCGGGACTCACAGATACGCAGTATTTT
- | TRBJ2-1 | TRBV6-2/TRBV6-3 | - | CASSYSGGRVDNEQFF | TGTGCCAGCAGTTACTCTGGGGGTAGGGTTGACAATGAGCAGTTCTTC
- | TRBJ2-1 | TRBV12-5 | - | CASGIDLQVKQFF | TGTGCTAGTGGTATAGACTTGCAGGTCAAGCAGTTCTTC
TRBD1 | TRBJ1-6 | TRBV6-6 | few | CASSYSKGAGRAPLHF | TGTGCCAGCAGTTACTCGAAGGGGGCGGGCAGGGCACCCCTCCACTTT
- | TRBJ2-1 | TRBV18 | - | CASSPPSGAVYNEQFF | TGTGCCAGCTCACCACCGTCAGGGGCTGTCTACAATGAGCAGTTCTTC
- | TRBJ1-6 | TRBV3-1 | - | CASSQEGVFNSPLHF | TGTGCCAGCAGCCAAGAGGGGGTTTTTAATTCACCCCTCCACTTT
- | TRBJ2-7 | TRBV6-2/TRBV6-3 | few | CASSYGRPSYEQYF | TGTGCCAGCAGTTACGGGCGCCCTTCCTACGAGCAGTACTTC
TRBD2 | TRBJ2-3 | TRBV7-3 | - | CASSLTASGRTDTQYF | TGTGCCAGCAGCTTAACAGCTAGCGGGCGCACAGATACGCAGTATTTT
TRBD1 | TRBJ1-2 | TRBV5-1 | few | CASSPGQENYGYTF | TGCGCCAGCAGCCCGGGACAGGAAAACTATGGCTACACCTTC
- | TRBJ2-3 | TRBV18 | - | CASQTRSTDTQYF | TGTGCCAGTCAGACTCGGAGCACAGATACGCAGTATTTT
- | TRBJ2-5 | TRBV5-1 | many | CASSLAGQQETQYF | TGCGCCAGCAGCTTGGCAGGGCAGCAAGAGACCCAGTACTTC
- | TRBJ2-5 | TRBV6-6 | many | CASRRDNQETQYF | TGTGCCAGCAGGAGGGACAACCAAGAGACCCAGTACTTC
TRBD2 | TRBJ2-5 | TRBV5-1 | - | CASSLAVGTSGTKTQYF | TGCGCCAGCAGCTTGGCCGTCGGGACTAGCGGGACAAAGACCCAGTACTTC
- | TRBJ1-2 | TRBV6-1 | - | CASTGQSGYTF | TGTGCCAGCACCGGACAGTCTGGCTACACCTTC
- | TRBJ2-1 | TRBV28 | - | CATIQGGYNEQFF | TGTGCTACCATCCAGGGGGGCTACAATGAGCAGTTCTTC
- | TRBJ2-7 | TRBV6-1 | - | CASSEWGGAADEQYF | TGTGCCAGCAGTGAATGGGGGGGGGCCGCGGATGAGCAGTACTTC
TRBD1 | TRBJ2-1 | TRBV6-4 | few | CASSDFNRGNNEQFF | TGTGCCAGCAGTGACTTCAACAGGGGGAACAATGAGCAGTTCTTC
TRBD2 | TRBJ2-1 | TRBV20-1 | few | CSAERAGGPNEQFF | TGCAGTGCTGAACGGGCGGGAGGGCCCAATGAGCAGTTCTTC
TRBD2 | TRBJ2-1 | TRBV15 | - | CATSRLRLAGGDEQFF | TGTGCCACCAGCAGACTGCGACTAGCGGGAGGCGATGAGCAGTTCTTC
- | TRBJ2-7 | TRBV10-3 | - | CAISEDRAHEQYF | TGTGCCATCAGTGAGGATAGGGCCCACGAGCAGTACTTC
- | TRBJ2-7 | TRBV28 | few | CASSFSGSYEQYF | TGTGCCAGCAGTTTTAGCGGCTCCTACGAGCAGTACTTC
TRBD2 | TRBJ2-1 | TRBV9 | few | CASSSLNGGLAGENEQFF | TGTGCCAGCAGCTCACTTAACGGAGGGCTAGCGGGGGAAAATGAGCAGTTCTTC
- | TRBJ2-1 | TRBV6-2/TRBV6-3 | - | CASSWLAGGWNEQFF | TGTGCCAGCAGTTGGCTAGCTGGAGGATGGAATGAGCAGTTCTTC
- | TRBJ2-4 | TRBV20-1 | few | CSARGKGVDKNIQYF | TGCAGTGCTAGAGGGAAAGGGGTGGACAAAAACATTCAGTACTTC
- | TRBJ2-1 | TRBV6-5 | - | CASSYSREREQFF | TGTGCCAGCAGTTACTCGAGGGAGCGGGAGCAGTTCTTC
TRBD2 | TRBJ2-1 | TRBV7-3 | - | CASSSLAGEGGGEEFF | TGTGCCAGCAGCTCCCTAGCGGGAGAAGGGGGGGGAGAAGAGTTCTTC
- | TRBJ2-5 | TRBV20-1 | - | CSAFSDRQETQYF | TGCAGTGCTTTCTCGGACAGACAAGAGACCCAGTACTTC
- | TRBJ2-3 | TRBV21-1 | few | CASSKVHQRSTDTQYF | TGTGCCAGCAGCAAAGTCCACCAGCGAAGCACAGATACGCAGTATTTT
- | TRBJ2-7 | TRBV7-9 | many | CASSHPRGGGYNEQYF | TGTGCCAGCAGCCACCCCCGAGGAGGGGGCTACAATGAGCAGTACTTC
TRBD1 | TRBJ2-5 | TRBV10-3 | - | CAISTGGLSSQYF | TGTGCCATCTCCACAGGGGGCCTCTCGTCCCAGTACTTC
TRBD1 | TRBJ1-2 | TRBV6-2/TRBV6-3 | - | CASRNLNRGEIYGYTF | TGTGCCAGCAGGAATCTGAACAGGGGGGAGATCTATGGCTACACCTTC
TRBD1 | TRBJ2-5 | TRBV5-1 | - | CASSLIGQGYSETQYF | TGCGCCAGCAGCTTGATAGGACAGGGGTACTCGGAGACCCAGTACTTC
- | TRBJ2-5 | TRBV20-1 | many | CSAIYGYRGGETQYF | TGCAGTGCTATTTACGGTTATAGAGGTGGGGAGACCCAGTACTTC
TRBD2 | TRBJ2-1 | TRBV11-2 | few | CASSFSGRAVNEQFF | TGTGCCAGCAGCTTTAGCGGGAGGGCCGTCAATGAGCAGTTCTTC
TRBD1 | TRBJ1-6 | TRBV4-3 | - | CASSQGAGQGQSPLHF | TGCGCCAGCAGCCAAGGGGCGGGACAGGGGCAGTCACCCCTCCACTTT
- | TRBJ2-5 | TRBV7-2 | few | CASNPSAPGETQYF | TGTGCCAGCAATCCCAGCGCCCCAGGGGAGACCCAGTACTTC
TRBD2 | TRBJ2-1 | TRBV4-2 | few | CASSQGSGTSKANEQFF | TGTGCCAGCAGCCAAGGGTCCGGGACTAGTAAAGCAAATGAGCAGTTCTTC